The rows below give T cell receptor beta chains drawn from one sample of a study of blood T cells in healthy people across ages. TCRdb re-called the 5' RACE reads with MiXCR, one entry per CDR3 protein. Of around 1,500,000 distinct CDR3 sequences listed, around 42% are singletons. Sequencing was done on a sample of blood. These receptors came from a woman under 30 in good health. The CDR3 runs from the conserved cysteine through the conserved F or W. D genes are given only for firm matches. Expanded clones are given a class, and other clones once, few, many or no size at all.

DNA: TGTGCCAGCAACGGACCCACCTTGCCGACAGACGAGCAGTACTTC
CDR3: CASNGPTLPTDEQYF
J: TRBJ2-7
size: NA
D: NA
V: TRBV28

DNA: TGTGCCAGCAGTTCCACTAGCGGGAGGCGGGTTGAGCAGTTCTTC
CDR3: CASSSTSGRRVEQFF
J: TRBJ2-1
size: NA
D: TRBD2
V: TRBV28

DNA: TGTGCCAGCAGTCCTCCCCAGGCCGCCTACAATGAGCGGTTCTTC
CDR3: CASSPPQAAYNERFF
J: TRBJ2-1
size: NA
D: NA
V: TRBV28

DNA: TGCAGCGTAGCCGAGGACCCGAGGGGCCAGCCCCAGCATTTT
CDR3: CSVAEDPRGQPQHF
J: TRBJ1-5
size: NA
D: NA
V: TRBV29-1

DNA: TGTGCCAGCATGGGGGACAAGTCCTACGAGCAGTACTTC
CDR3: CASMGDKSYEQYF
J: TRBJ2-7
size: few
D: NA
V: TRBV2

DNA: TGCAGTGCTAGAGAGTTCACTTTCAGGGGAGACGAGCAGTACTTC
CDR3: CSAREFTFRGDEQYF
J: TRBJ2-7
size: NA
D: NA
V: TRBV20-1

DNA: TGTGCCAGCAGTGGACTAGCGGGGGGTCAAGAGACCCAGTACTTC
CDR3: CASSGLAGGQETQYF
J: TRBJ2-5
size: many
D: TRBD2
V: TRBV6-1

DNA: TGCAGTGCTATGAGCGGGGGGGTGGGCAATGAGCAGTTCTTC
CDR3: CSAMSGGVGNEQFF
J: TRBJ2-1
size: NA
D: TRBD2
V: TRBV20-1

DNA: TGCGCCAGCAGCCAAGATCGGCAAATAAACAATGAGCAGTTCTTC
CDR3: CASSQDRQINNEQFF
J: TRBJ2-1
size: few
D: NA
V: TRBV4-1

DNA: TGTGCCAGCAGTTTTCGGACTAGCGGGCGCACAGATACGCAGTATTTT
CDR3: CASSFRTSGRTDTQYF
J: TRBJ2-3
size: few
D: TRBD2
V: TRBV28

DNA: TGTGCCAGCAGTGCAAGAGTCTCCTACAATGAGCAGTTCTTC
CDR3: CASSARVSYNEQFF
J: TRBJ2-1
size: few
D: NA
V: TRBV6-5

DNA: TGTGCCAGCAGTGAACGGGGAAGCGGCTATGGCTACACCTTC
CDR3: CASSERGSGYGYTF
J: TRBJ1-2
size: NA
D: NA
V: TRBV6-1

DNA: TGCAGTGCCCGACCATCTAGCGGGAGCCCCGAGCAGTACTTC
CDR3: CSARPSSGSPEQYF
J: TRBJ2-7
size: NA
D: TRBD2
V: TRBV20-1

DNA: TGTGCCAGCAGTTTATCGGCTGGAGGCTCCTACGAGCAGTACTTC
CDR3: CASSLSAGGSYEQYF
J: TRBJ2-7
size: few
D: NA
V: TRBV27

DNA: TGTGCCAGCTCACCCCCGGGAGGGGTGAACACTGAAGCTTTCTTT
CDR3: CASSPPGGVNTEAFF
J: TRBJ1-1
size: NA
D: NA
V: TRBV18

DNA: TGCAGTGCTAGGGAGACGGGGTCTGGAGACTATGGCTACACCTTC
CDR3: CSARETGSGDYGYTF
J: TRBJ1-2
size: NA
D: NA
V: TRBV20-1

DNA: TGTGCCAGCAGACCCGGGACAGGGGGTAGTAACTATGGCTACACCTTC
CDR3: CASRPGTGGSNYGYTF
J: TRBJ1-2
size: many
D: TRBD1
V: TRBV11-2